A single sample is the source of the 18 T cell receptor beta chains below, sequenced in a study of PD-L1 blockade in urothelial cancer. TCRdb's table, derived via immunoSEQ multiplex PCR, lists solely in-frame clones and lacks some. The data hold roughly 60,000 clones, with over 75% observed a single time. This specimen consisted of PBMCs, obtained around atezolizumab (anti-PD-L1) treatment. These TCRs come from a man between 65 and 85 years old with urothelial cancer.

This clone appeared once. The chain employs TRBV29-1 and TRBJ2-3; D perhaps matches TRBD1 (5 bases). The CDR3 contains 12 residues. V was pared by 4 bases and J by 4 bases, with 9 bases between. The germline CDR1 and CDR2 sequences are SQVTM and ANQGSEA. This chain's CDR3 is CSVARVADTQYF. CDR3 nucleotide sequence: TGCAGCGTTGCCAGGGTGGCAGATACGCAGTATTTT.

The DNA of the CDR3 is TGTGCCAGCAGTTTTCCGGTAGCGGAAGACGAGCAGTACTTC. This translates into CASSFPVAEDEQYF. The chain employs TRBV28 and TRBJ2-7; D is possibly TRBD2 (6 bases). Per germline, CDR1 MDHEN and CDR2 SYDVKM. Trimming shortened V by 3 bases and J by 5 bases, and 14 bases separated the two germline ends. The CDR3 length is 14 residues.

V gene TRBV2 combines with J gene TRBJ2-1; 11 bases map to TRBD2. There are 15 residues in the CDR3. After removal of 6 bases from V and 5 bases from J, the junction contained 6 bases not matched to a gene. Germline V gene data show CDR1 as SNHLY and CDR2 as FYNNEI. CDR3 DNA: TGTGCCAGCAGGGCGGGACTAGCGGTACACAATGAGCAGTTCTTC. Translation: CASRAGLAVHNEQFF. The whole variable domain, remainder taken from reference TRBV2 and TRBJ2-1, is EPEVTQTPSHQVTQMGQEVILRCVPISNHLYFYWYRQILGQKVEFLVSFYNNEISEKSEIFDDQFSVERPDGSNFTLKIRSTKLEDSAMYFCASRAGLAVHNEQFFGPGTRLTVL.

The rearrangement joins TRBV2 to TRBJ2-2; D remains ambiguous. The CDR3 runs 13 residues. The germline gives CDR1 SNHLY, CDR2 FYNNEI. V gave up 6 bases and J gave up 5 bases, with 10 bases separating them. CDR3 coding DNA: TGTGCCAGCAGCGTCTATCAAACCGGGGAGCTGTTTTTT. It encodes CASSVYQTGELFF. Drawing the rest from reference TRBV2 and TRBJ2-2, the complete variable domain is EPEVTQTPSHQVTQMGQEVILRCVPISNHLYFYWYRQILGQKVEFLVSFYNNEISEKSEIFDDQFSVERPDGSNFTLKIRSTKLEDSAMYFCASSVYQTGELFFGEGSRLTVL.

The CDR3 sequence is CASSVSFRERVDTQYF. CDR3 bases: TGTGCCAGCAGCGTGAGTTTCAGGGAGCGGGTAGATACGCAGTATTTT. The rearrangement uses TRBV9 and TRBJ2-3; maybe TRBD2 (6 bases). V lost 2 bases to trimming and J lost 5 bases, with 18 bases between them. Germline-derived CDR1 and CDR2 are SGDLS and YYNGEE. The CDR3 is 16 amino acids.

This chain connects TRBV5-1 to TRBJ2-7; D gene unclear. V shed 1 base and J shed 3 bases, with 5 bases lying between them. Germline values: CDR1 SGHRS, CDR2 YFSETQ. The CDR3 runs 12 residues. CDR3 sequence (DNA): TGCGCCAGCAGCTTGCAGGACTACGAGCAGTACTTC. Its protein product is CASSLQDYEQYF.

This clone has only one observation. The rearrangement joins TRBV7-2 to TRBJ1-5; no firm D call. V lost 5 bases to trimming and J lost 0 bases, with 14 bases between them. Germline CDR1 is SGHTA and CDR2 is FQGNSA. The CDR3 runs 16 residues. CDR3 in DNA: TGTGCCAGCAGCCGCGGGTCGGGGTATAGCAATCAGCCCCAGCATTTT. This codes for CASSRGSGYSNQPQHF.

The J gene is TRBJ2-5, the V gene TRBV2, with 12 bases fitting TRBD2. The CDR3 totals 17 residues. Looked up from germline, CDR1 is SNHLY and CDR2 is FYNNEI. V trimming: 7 bases; J trimming: 0 bases; junction bases outside the gene matches: 9. The CDR3 nucleotides read TGTGCCAGCATGCCCCCTCTAGCGGGAGGGAACCAAGAGACCCAGTACTTC. Translated: CASMPPLAGGNQETQYF.

V gene TRBV5-4 combines with J gene TRBJ2-3, with 10 bases that match TRBD2. The J segment lost 4 bases and the V segment lost 1 base, leaving 6 bases of the junction unmatched. This CDR3 region has 16 residues. Germline V lookup: CDR1 SGHNT, CDR2 YYREEE (reference sequence). Written as DNA, the CDR3 is TGTGCCAGCAGCTTGCTAGGACTAGCGGCCCCAGATACGCAGTATTTT. This translates into CASSLLGLAAPDTQYF.

J is TRBJ1-1 and V is TRBV4-2; the D gene is possibly TRBD1 (6 bases). Germline V gives CDR1 LGHNA, CDR2 YNFKEQ. The V gene lost 1 base and the J gene lost 3 bases, with 12 bases spanning the gap. This CDR3 spans 15 amino acids. CDR3 residues: CASSQGRDTHTEAFF. The CDR3 nucleotides are TGTGCCAGCAGCCAAGGACGGGACACCCACACTGAAGCTTTCTTT.

This chain uses TRBV2 with TRBJ2-3; D remains unclear. Germline V gene sequence: CDR1 SNHLY, CDR2 FYNNEI. Trimming took 5 bases from V and 4 from J, leaving 7 bases between them. This CDR3 comprises 12 residues. For the CDR3, the DNA is TGTGCCAGCAGTCTAGAGGCAGATACGCAGTATTTT. This sequence encodes CASSLEADTQYF.

The chain is built from TRBV6-1 and TRBJ1-5; D perhaps matches TRBD1 (6 bases). Germline CDR1 is MNHNS and CDR2 is SASEGT. The CDR3 runs 18 residues. With 1 base removed from V and 9 bases from J, the gap between germline ends came to 25 bases. CDR3 protein: CASSEGRMGGGRGSPQHF. CDR3 DNA sequence: TGTGCCAGCAGTGAAGGGAGGATGGGCGGGGGGCGAGGATCGCCCCAGCATTTT.

J is TRBJ2-3 and V is TRBV5-1; tentative D call: TRBD2 (5 bases). The germline V and J ends were trimmed by 4 bases and 5 bases, with 14 bases remaining between them. Germline assignment: CDR1 SGHRS and CDR2 YFSETQ. The CDR3 consists of 14 residues. Here the CDR3 reads CASSLDSRGDTQYF. The CDR3 DNA reads TGCGCCAGCAGCCTTGACTCTCGGGGAGATACGCAGTATTTT.

This clone has just one count. The chain recombines TRBV5-4 with TRBJ1-1; tentatively, D is TRBD1 (6 bases). From germline, CDR1 is SGHNT and CDR2 YYREEE (reference sequence). CDR3 size: 16 residues. V lost 0 bases to trimming and J lost 1 base, with 13 bases between them. CDR3 region: CASSLGGPTGNTEAFF. CDR3 sequence (DNA): TGTGCCAGCAGCTTGGGGGGTCCGACAGGGAACACTGAAGCTTTCTTT.

This rearrangement joins TRBV7-2 to TRBJ1-4; D uncertain. The CDR3 consists of 15 residues. The germline V gene encodes CDR1 SGHTA and CDR2 FQGNSA. Trimming took 5 bases from V and 4 from J, leaving 14 bases between them. CDR3 amino acids: CASSPTGGSNEKLFF. In DNA form, the CDR3 reads TGTGCCAGCAGCCCAACGGGAGGAAGTAATGAAAAACTGTTTTTT. Full variable domain (outside the CDR3, taken from reference TRBV7-2 and TRBJ1-4): GAGVSQSPSNKVTEKGKDVELRCDPISGHTALYWYRQSLGQGLEFLIYFQGNSAPDKSGLPSDRFSAERTGGSVSTLTIQRTQQEDSAVYLCASSPTGGSNEKLFFGSGTQLSVL.

The chain combines TRBV11-2 with TRBJ2-5; D gene uncertain. Germline values: CDR1 SGHAT, CDR2 FQNNGV. The CDR3 has 14 residues. Trimming took 0 bases from V and 5 from J, leaving 10 bases between them. In DNA, the CDR3 is TGTGCCAGCAGCTTAGATCCGGGTTGGGAGACCCAGTACTTC. Translation gives CASSLDPGWETQYF.

The gene calls are TRBV30 and TRBJ2-1; a possible D gene is TRBD1 (6 bases). The CDR3 consists of 12 residues. Germline V CDR1 and CDR2: GTSNPN, SVGIG (reference sequence). V dropped 2 bases and J dropped 6 bases, with 8 bases sitting between them. DNA of the CDR3: TGTGCCTGGAGTAGACAGGTCAATGAGCAGTTCTTC. This gives the protein CAWSRQVNEQFF.

The chain uses TRBV30 and TRBJ2-1; 9 bases agree with TRBD2. The CDR3 has 12 residues. Germline V gene sequence: CDR1 GTSNPN, CDR2 SVGIG (reference sequence). Trimming removed 5 bases from V and 10 bases from J; junction bases left unmatched: 6. The CDR3 reads CAWEAGGREQFF. Written as DNA, the CDR3 is TGTGCCTGGGAGGCGGGGGGGCGAGAGCAGTTCTTC.